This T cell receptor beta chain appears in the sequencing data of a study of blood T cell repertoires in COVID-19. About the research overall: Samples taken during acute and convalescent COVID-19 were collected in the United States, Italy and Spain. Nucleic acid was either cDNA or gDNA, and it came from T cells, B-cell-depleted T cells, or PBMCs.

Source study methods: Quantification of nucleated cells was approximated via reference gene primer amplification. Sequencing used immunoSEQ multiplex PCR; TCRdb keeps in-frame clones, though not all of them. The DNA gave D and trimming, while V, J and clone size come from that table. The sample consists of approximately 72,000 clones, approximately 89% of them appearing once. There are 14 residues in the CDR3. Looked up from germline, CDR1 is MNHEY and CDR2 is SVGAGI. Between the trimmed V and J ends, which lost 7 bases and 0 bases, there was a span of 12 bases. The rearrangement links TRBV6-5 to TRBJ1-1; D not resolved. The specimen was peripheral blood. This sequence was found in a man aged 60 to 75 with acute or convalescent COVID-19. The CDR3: CASIYQLMNTEAFF. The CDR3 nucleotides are TGTGCCAGCATCTACCAACTTATGAACACTGAAGCTTTCTTT.